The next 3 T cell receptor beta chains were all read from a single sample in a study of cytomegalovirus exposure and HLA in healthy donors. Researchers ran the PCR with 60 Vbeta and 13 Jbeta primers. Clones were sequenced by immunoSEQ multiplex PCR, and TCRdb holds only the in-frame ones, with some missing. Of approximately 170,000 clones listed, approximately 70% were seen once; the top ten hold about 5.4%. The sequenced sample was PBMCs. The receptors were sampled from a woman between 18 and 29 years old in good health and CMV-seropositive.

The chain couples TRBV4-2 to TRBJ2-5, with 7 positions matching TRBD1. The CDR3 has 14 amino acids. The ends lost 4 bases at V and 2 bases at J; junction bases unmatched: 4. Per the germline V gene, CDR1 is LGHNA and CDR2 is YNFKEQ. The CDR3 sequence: CASSLARGQETQYF. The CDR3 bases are TGTGCCAGCAGCCTCGCCAGGGGGCAAGAGACCCAGTACTTC.

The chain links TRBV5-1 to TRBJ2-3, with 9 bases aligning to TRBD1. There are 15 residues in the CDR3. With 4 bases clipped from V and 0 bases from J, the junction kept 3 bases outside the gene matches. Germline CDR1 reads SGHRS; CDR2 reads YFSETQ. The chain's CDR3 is CASSETGGSTDTQYF. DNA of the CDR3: TGCGCCAGCAGCGAGACAGGGGGGAGCACAGATACGCAGTATTTT. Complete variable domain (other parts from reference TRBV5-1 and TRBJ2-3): KAGVTQTPRYLIKTRGQQVTLSCSPISGHRSVSWYQQTPGQGLQFLFEYFSETQRNKGNFPGRFSGRQFSNSRSEMNVSTLELGDSALYLCASSETGGSTDTQYFGPGTRLTVL.

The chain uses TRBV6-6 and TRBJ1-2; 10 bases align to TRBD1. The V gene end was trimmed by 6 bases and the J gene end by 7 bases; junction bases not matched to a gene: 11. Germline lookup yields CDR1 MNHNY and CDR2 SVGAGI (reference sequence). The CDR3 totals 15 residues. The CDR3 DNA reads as TGTGCCAGCAGGAAAATGACAGGGGGCTCTTCTGGCTACACCTTC. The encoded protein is CASRKMTGGSSGYTF.